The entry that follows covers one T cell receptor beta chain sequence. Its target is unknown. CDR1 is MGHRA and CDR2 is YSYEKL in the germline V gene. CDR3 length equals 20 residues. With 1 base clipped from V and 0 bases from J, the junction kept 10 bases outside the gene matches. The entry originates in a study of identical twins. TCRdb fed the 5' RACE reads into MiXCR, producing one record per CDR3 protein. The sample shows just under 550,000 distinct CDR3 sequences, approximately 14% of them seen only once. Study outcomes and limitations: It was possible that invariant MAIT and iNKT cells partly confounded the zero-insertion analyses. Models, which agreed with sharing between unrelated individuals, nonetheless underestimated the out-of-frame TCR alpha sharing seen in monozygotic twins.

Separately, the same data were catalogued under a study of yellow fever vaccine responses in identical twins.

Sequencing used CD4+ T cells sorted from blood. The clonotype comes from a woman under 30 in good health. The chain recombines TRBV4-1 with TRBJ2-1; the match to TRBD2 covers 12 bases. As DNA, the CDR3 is TGCGCCAGCAGCCAAGGACCCGGGACTAGCGGGCGTAGCTCCTACAATGAGCAGTTCTTC. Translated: CASSQGPGTSGRSSYNEQFF.